These 21 T cell receptor beta chains were sequenced from one sample in a study of blood T cell repertoires in COVID-19. Generated by immunoSEQ multiplex PCR, the TCRdb table keeps only in-frame clones and is missing some. The table lists about 50,000 clones, about 89% of them singletons. The sequenced material came from peripheral blood. The receptor set was obtained from a human donor in a cohort sampled during active COVID-19.

The rearrangement links TRBV3-1 (or the pseudogene TRBV3-2) to TRBJ2-2; no clear D gene. Germline-derived CDR1 and CDR2 are LGHDT and YNNKEL (reference sequence). Trimming stripped 1 base from V and 6 bases from J, with 6 bases between. The CDR3 runs to 13 residues. CDR3 amino acids: CASSQVLSGELFF. CDR3 nucleotides: TGTGCCAGCAGCCAAGTTCTATCCGGGGAGCTGTTTTTT.

The J gene is TRBJ1-4, the V gene TRBV6-6; 7 bases line up with TRBD1. V trimming: 0 bases; J trimming: 3 bases; junction bases outside the gene matches: 1. The CDR3 covers 15 residues. Germline V gene data show CDR1 as MNHNY and CDR2 as SVGAGI (reference sequence). The CDR3 spells CASSYSGQSNEKLFF. CDR3 nucleotides: TGTGCCAGCAGTTACTCGGGACAGTCTAATGAAAAACTGTTTTTT.

The V gene is TRBV5-1, the J gene TRBJ2-3; 10 nucleotides agree with TRBD2. The CDR3 has 16 amino acids. Unmatched junction bases numbered 8, after V lost 3 bases and J lost 4 bases. Germline CDR1 and CDR2: SGHRS and YFSETQ. CDR3 residues: CASSWKRGGPADTQYF. CDR3 in DNA: TGCGCCAGCAGCTGGAAGCGGGGGGGTCCGGCAGATACGCAGTATTTT.

The V gene is TRBV27, the J gene TRBJ2-5, with 11 bases matching TRBD1. This CDR3 region has 15 residues. In germline, CDR1 is MNHEY, CDR2 SMNVEV (reference sequence). Losses at the gene ends were 4 bases for V and 4 bases for J; bases not matched to a gene: 5. CDR3 sequence reads: CASSSDRGLGETQYF. CDR3 sequence (DNA): TGTGCCAGCAGTTCGGACAGGGGGCTGGGAGAGACCCAGTACTTC.

This chain connects TRBV7-3 to TRBJ2-3, with 10 bases lining up with TRBD1. Per the germline V gene, CDR1 is SGHTA and CDR2 is FQGTGA. The ends lost 5 bases at V and 3 bases at J; junction bases unmatched: 8. This CDR3 has 16 amino acids. CDR3 protein: CASSLSPGQGTDTQYF. CDR3 nucleotide sequence: TGTGCCAGCAGCCTGAGCCCGGGACAGGGGACAGATACGCAGTATTTT.

The rearrangement links TRBV6-2 or TRBV6-3 to TRBJ2-3; the D gene is possibly TRBD2 (6 bases). This CDR3 spans 16 amino acids. Per germline, CDR1 MNHEY and CDR2 SVGEGT. V was pared by 5 bases and J by 0 bases, with 15 bases between. CDR3 sequence: CASSPGTFSSTDTQYF. DNA for the CDR3: TGTGCCAGCAGTCCGGGGACTTTTTCTAGCACAGATACGCAGTATTTT.

This chain uses TRBV5-1 with TRBJ2-1; 10 positions agree with TRBD2. The germline V gene encodes CDR1 SGHRS and CDR2 YFSETQ. The CDR3 is 16 residues long. J was trimmed by 1 base and V by 5 bases; bases with no gene match: 6. The CDR3 protein is CASSSTSGTSYNEQFF. CDR3 nucleotide sequence: TGCGCCAGCAGTTCAACTAGCGGGACTTCCTACAATGAGCAGTTCTTC.

This clone came up a few times. The CDR3 region is CASSISGTGPNYGYTF. The CDR3 nucleotides read TGTGCCAGTAGTATTTCCGGGACAGGGCCTAACTATGGCTACACCTTC. The V and J genes are TRBV19 and TRBJ1-2, with 9 positions matching TRBD1. Germline values: CDR1 LNHDA, CDR2 SQIVND (reference sequence). There are 16 residues in the CDR3. V dropped 3 bases and J dropped 0; count of bases not matched to a gene: 5.

V usage is TRBV28 and J usage is TRBJ1-2; D is perhaps TRBD1 (5 bases). CDR1 and CDR2 (germline): MDHEN, SYDVKM. The CDR3 consists of 14 residues. V lost 7 bases, J lost 6 bases, and 18 bases lay in between. The CDR3 coding sequence is TGTGCCAGCACCCTAAGGGCAGGGTGGGATGGCTACACCTTC. It specifies CASTLRAGWDGYTF.

V usage is TRBV3-1 (or the pseudogene TRBV3-2) and J usage is TRBJ2-3; tentatively, D is TRBD2 (7 bases). Germline V CDR1 and CDR2: LGHDT, YNNKEL (reference sequence). V shed 7 bases and J shed 0 bases, with 11 bases lying between them. This CDR3 has 14 amino acids. CDR3 amino acids: CASKGGISTDTQYF. CDR3 DNA: TGTGCCAGCAAGGGGGGGATAAGCACAGATACGCAGTATTTT.

This clone was observed a single time. The V gene is TRBV5-4, the J gene TRBJ2-3, with TRBD2 identical over 9 bases. The CDR3 totals 18 residues. The V gene end was trimmed by 0 bases and the J gene end by 1 base; junction bases not matched to a gene: 9. Per the germline V gene, CDR1 is SGHNT and CDR2 is YYREEE (reference sequence). In DNA form, the CDR3 reads TGTGCCAGCAGCTTGGCCGGGCGGGAGGGCCGCGGCACAGATACGCAGTATTTT. Amino acid sequence: CASSLAGREGRGTDTQYF.

The V and J genes are TRBV6-6 and TRBJ1-1; 10 bases agree with TRBD1. Germline V lookup: CDR1 MNHNY, CDR2 SVGAGI (reference sequence). The CDR3 contains 14 residues. V dropped 2 bases and J dropped 6; count of bases not matched to a gene: 3. The CDR3 is CASSYGTGEAEAFF. The CDR3 DNA is TGTGCCAGCAGTTACGGGACAGGGGAGGCTGAAGCTTTCTTT.

The rearrangement uses TRBV6-5 and TRBJ2-2, with D tentatively TRBD2 (5 bases). Germline V gene lookup returns CDR1 MNHEY and CDR2 SVGAGI. V was pared by 5 bases and J by 4 bases, with 14 bases between. CDR3 length: 15 residues. The CDR3 here is CASSRAVLGTGELFF. The CDR3 DNA reads as TGTGCCAGCAGTCGAGCGGTCTTAGGCACCGGGGAGCTGTTTTTT.

V is TRBV6-6 and J is TRBJ1-6; D ambiguous. Germline-derived CDR1 and CDR2 are MNHNY and SVGAGI (reference sequence). Trimming removed 5 bases from V and 4 bases from J, with 15 bases in between. The CDR3 is 16 residues long. The CDR3 DNA reads TGTGCCAGCAGTCCCCGAGGGCAGCCATATAATTCACCCCTCCACTTT. It codes for CASSPRGQPYNSPLHF.

The chain combines TRBV28 with TRBJ2-2, with D tentatively TRBD1 (5 bases). The CDR3 extends over 14 amino acids. V gave up 5 bases and J gave up 3 bases, with 10 bases separating them. The germline V gene encodes CDR1 MDHEN and CDR2 SYDVKM. CDR3 in amino acids: CASSLPGYTGELFF. The CDR3 DNA sequence: TGTGCCAGCAGTCTACCAGGGTACACCGGGGAGCTGTTTTTT.

This chain uses TRBV6-5 with TRBJ1-3; D is ambiguous. The CDR3 covers 13 residues. V was trimmed by 8 bases and J by 3 bases, leaving 11 bases between them. The germline gives CDR1 MNHEY, CDR2 SVGAGI. The CDR3 loop is CASSRGSGNTIYF. CDR3 DNA: TGTGCCAGCTCGCGGGGAAGTGGAAACACCATATATTTT.

In this sample, this clone turned up a few times. CDR3 amino acids: CASSLIAGAYNEQFF. The CDR3 DNA is TGTGCCAGCAGCTTAATAGCGGGAGCCTACAATGAGCAGTTCTTC. The gene calls are TRBV11-3 and TRBJ2-1; 9 bases match TRBD2. The ends lost 2 bases at V and 2 bases at J; junction bases unmatched: 1. CDR1 is SGHNT and CDR2 is YENEEA in the germline V gene. The CDR3 sequence is 15 residues long.

The rearrangement joins TRBV28 to TRBJ2-6; 9 bases align to TRBD2. V was pared by 5 bases and J by 4 bases, with 18 bases of the junction left unmatched. Germline V gene lookup returns CDR1 MDHEN and CDR2 SYDVKM. The CDR3 spans 20 residues. Written as DNA, the CDR3 is TGTGCCAGCAGTGCTCCTCCCGGACTAGCGAGTTCTCGGGGGGCCAACGTCCTGACTTTC. Its translation is CASSAPPGLASSRGANVLTF.

This chain uses TRBV11-2 with TRBJ2-3; 11 bases match TRBD1. The CDR3 runs to 19 residues. V trimming: 2 bases; J trimming: 4 bases; junction bases outside the gene matches: 14. Germline-derived CDR1 and CDR2 are SGHAT and FQNNGV. As DNA, the CDR3 is TGTGCCAGCAGCTTACGGGGGCGGGCCGGGACAGGGGGACCAGATACGCAGTATTTT. Translated: CASSLRGRAGTGGPDTQYF.

The rearrangement uses TRBV12-3 or TRBV12-4 and TRBJ1-2; no reliable D call. V lost 6 bases and J 4 bases, leaving 12 bases between the germline ends. This CDR3 is 13 amino acids long. The CDR3 DNA reads as TGTGCCAGCAGCCCAAATCGGTTCTATGGCTACACCTTC. Protein sequence: CASSPNRFYGYTF.

The chain has TRBV7-6 and TRBJ1-4; no firm D call. Trimming took off 7 bases at V and 7 bases at J, with 16 bases between the two ends. The CDR3 contains 14 residues. Per germline, CDR1 SGHVS and CDR2 FNYEAQ. The CDR3 DNA reads TGTGCCAGCACCCTCTACGGTAGCGGTGAAAAACTGTTTTTT. Translation: CASTLYGSGEKLFF.